The present entry profiles one T cell receptor beta chain with its context. This record comes from a study of OX40 agonist ivuxolimab in advanced cancers. Some clones are missing from TCRdb's copy, which holds only in-frame ones; the method was immunoSEQ multiplex PCR. Counted here are approximately 49,000 clones, under 90% occurring once; the ten biggest clones make up 20% to 25%. Deletions cut 3 bases from V and 2 bases from J, with 7 bases between. CDR3 length: 13 amino acids. Germline loops: CDR1 LNHDA, CDR2 SQIVND (reference sequence). This chain uses TRBV19 with TRBJ1-1; D is undetermined. This specimen consisted of CD4+ or CD8+ T cells sorted from blood, obtained in a trial of the OX40 agonist ivuxolimab. The clonotype comes from an adult with an advanced solid tumor such as melanoma, head and neck, liver or kidney cancer. The CDR3 loop is CASSMPGNTEAFF. The CDR3 DNA reads as TGTGCCAGTAGTATGCCGGGAAACACTGAAGCTTTCTTT.